These 8 T cell receptor beta chains originate from one sample sequenced in a study of vaccination and CD4 T cells after COVID-19. These receptors' targets are unknown. The treatment here: roughly ten-day PBMC culture with coronavirus spike peptide pools or control peptides (ViraFEST assay). Cultured CD4+ T-cell DNA underwent Oncomine TCR Beta short-read sequencing. TCRdb analysed the PCR reads with MiXCR anew, one entry per CDR3 protein. The sample holds fewer than 30,000 distinct CDR3 sequences; about 50% are singletons and the top ten take 25% to 30%. This specimen consisted of CD4+ T cells from blood, cultured in vitro, obtained before SARS-CoV-2 vaccination. Source of these receptors: a human donor who received a COVID-19 vaccine.

The chain carries TRBV7-2 and TRBJ2-7, with TRBD1 as a possible D gene (7 bases). The CDR3 is 15 residues long. Germline V gene data show CDR1 as SGHTA and CDR2 as FQGNSA. The V end lost 4 bases, the J end lost 3 bases, and 16 bases lay between the germline ends. CDR3 sequence: CASSSRQGGLYEQYF. The CDR3 nucleotides are TGTGCCAGCAGCTCCCGACAGGGAGGACTCTACGAGCAGTACTTC.

The V gene is TRBV12-3 or TRBV12-4, the J gene TRBJ1-2; 7 bases map to TRBD1. The V and J ends lost 1 base and 2 bases, in that order; junction bases with no gene match: 1. This CDR3 contains 14 residues. CDR3 DNA: TGTGCCAGCAGTTTAGAGGGGGCAAACTATGGCTACACCTTC. Residues: CASSLEGANYGYTF.

V usage is TRBV5-1 and J usage is TRBJ2-7, with 10 bases identical to TRBD2. Unmatched junction bases numbered 5, after V lost 0 bases and J lost 2 bases. CDR1 is SGHRS and CDR2 is YFSETQ in the germline V gene. This CDR3 is built from 16 residues. The CDR3 loop reads CASSLGASGGTYEQYF. The DNA of the CDR3 is TGCGCCAGCAGCTTGGGGGCTAGCGGGGGAACCTACGAGCAGTACTTC.

V usage is TRBV25-1 and J usage is TRBJ1-2, with D maybe TRBD1 (6 bases). Germline V gene lookup returns CDR1 MGHDK and CDR2 SYGVNS. The V end lost 5 bases, the J end lost 1 base, and 11 bases lay between the germline ends. This CDR3 comprises 14 residues. The CDR3 reads CASSRGQRNYGYTF. CDR3 DNA sequence: TGTGCCAGCAGTAGAGGACAGCGTAACTATGGCTACACCTTC.

V and J are TRBV10-2 and TRBJ1-2; D ambiguous. V gave up 2 bases and J gave up 2 bases, with 12 bases separating them. CDR3 length: 15 amino acids. CDR1 is WSHSY and CDR2 is SAAADI in the germline V gene. CDR3: CASSEARGGNYGYTF. DNA for the CDR3: TGCGCCAGCAGTGAGGCCCGGGGAGGAAACTATGGCTACACCTTC.

This rearrangement joins TRBV28 to TRBJ2-2, with TRBD1 matching 10 bases. The length of the CDR3 is 16 residues. The V and J ends lost 1 base and 6 bases, in that order; junction bases with no gene match: 5. Germline V gene lookup returns CDR1 MDHEN and CDR2 SYDVKM. The CDR3 here is CASSLSGQGVSGELFF. CDR3 coding DNA: TGTGCCAGCAGTTTATCAGGACAGGGGGTTTCCGGGGAGCTGTTTTTT.

The chain combines TRBV19 with TRBJ1-2, with D perhaps TRBD1 (5 bases). Looked up from germline, CDR1 is LNHDA and CDR2 is SQIVND (reference sequence). V was pared by 3 bases and J by 3 bases, with 14 bases between. The CDR3 spans 15 residues. CDR3 sequence reads: CASSIQRRGDYGYTF. The CDR3 DNA reads as TGTGCCAGTAGTATCCAGCGAAGAGGGGACTATGGCTACACCTTC.

The chain carries TRBV12-3 or TRBV12-4 and TRBJ2-3, with 12 bases matching TRBD2. Trimming cost V 2 bases and J 2 bases; bases outside gene matches: 8. The CDR3 runs 18 residues. This chain's CDR3 is CASSLKGRLAGATDTQYF. Here the CDR3 DNA reads TGTGCCAGCAGTTTAAAGGGTCGACTAGCGGGGGCCACAGATACGCAGTATTTT.